The clone carrying this TCR beta chain was seen only a few times. Its antigen remains unknown. V lost 8 bases, J lost 0 bases, and 14 bases lay in between. Germline V lookup: CDR1 SEHNR, CDR2 FQNEAQ (reference sequence). This CDR3 comprises 15 residues. The data are from a study of T cell responses to AZD1222 COVID-19 vaccine. Study results and limitations: Spike-wide coverage was observed for vaccine-associated CD4 TCRs, with dominant responses at 160-218 and 743-854. Baseline serology detected seropositivity in only 5 to 7 AZD1222 recipients. There were mostly white British donors and more females than males, and clonal diversity was possibly underestimated.

The assay was immunoSEQ multiplex PCR, and TCRdb's table has in-frame clones only and misses some. Of 64,000 or so clones detected, around 84% appear once; the ten largest clones hold around 7.8%. Sequenced here: peripheral blood, sampled on day 0 of AZD1222 vaccination. The rearrangement joins TRBV7-9 to TRBJ2-1; no clear D. The sequence was collected from an adult in good health. CDR3 DNA: TGTGCCAGCCGGACCTTAAACAACTCCTACAATGAGCAGTTCTTC. It specifies CASRTLNNSYNEQFF.